The source of this T cell receptor beta chain is a study of shared clonotypes between healthy human individuals. Study outcomes and limitations: Unshared clonotypes carried lower generation probabilities than those common to all four donors.

Notes on this clone: Its antigen is undetermined.

The CDR3 runs to 15 residues. In germline, CDR1 is GTSNPN, CDR2 SVGIG (reference sequence). V lost 1 base, J lost 7 bases, and 9 bases stayed unmatched. Nashville, Tennessee was home to all donors, each a Caucasian adult. Deep was the level used in running the assay. Original data processing: ImmunoSEQ yielded junction-only sequences lacking quality scores, so filtering differed. Measured with immunoSEQ multiplex PCR; TCRdb has only the in-frame clones, and not every one. The V and J calls and the clone size are those of that table, but D and trimming were determined from the DNA. The sample has around 2.1 million clones, around 95% seen once.

The chain is built from TRBV30 and TRBJ1-4; 7 bases match TRBD1. The receptor was isolated from a man aged 18 to 30 in good health. Sequencing was carried out using naive CD4+ T cells sorted from blood. This sample's subset: CD45RA+ positively selected. The CDR3 nucleotides are TGTGCCTGGAGTGCTCAGACCCCAGGGGGTGAAAAACTGTTTTTT. Its translation is CAWSAQTPGGEKLFF. Supplemented by reference TRBV30 and TRBJ1-4, the full variable domain reads SQTIHQWPATLVQPVGSPLSLECTVEGTSNPNLYWYRQAAGRGLQLLFYSVGIGQISSEVPQNLSASRPQDRQFILSSKKLLLSDSGFYLCAWSAQTPGGEKLFFGSGTQLSVL.